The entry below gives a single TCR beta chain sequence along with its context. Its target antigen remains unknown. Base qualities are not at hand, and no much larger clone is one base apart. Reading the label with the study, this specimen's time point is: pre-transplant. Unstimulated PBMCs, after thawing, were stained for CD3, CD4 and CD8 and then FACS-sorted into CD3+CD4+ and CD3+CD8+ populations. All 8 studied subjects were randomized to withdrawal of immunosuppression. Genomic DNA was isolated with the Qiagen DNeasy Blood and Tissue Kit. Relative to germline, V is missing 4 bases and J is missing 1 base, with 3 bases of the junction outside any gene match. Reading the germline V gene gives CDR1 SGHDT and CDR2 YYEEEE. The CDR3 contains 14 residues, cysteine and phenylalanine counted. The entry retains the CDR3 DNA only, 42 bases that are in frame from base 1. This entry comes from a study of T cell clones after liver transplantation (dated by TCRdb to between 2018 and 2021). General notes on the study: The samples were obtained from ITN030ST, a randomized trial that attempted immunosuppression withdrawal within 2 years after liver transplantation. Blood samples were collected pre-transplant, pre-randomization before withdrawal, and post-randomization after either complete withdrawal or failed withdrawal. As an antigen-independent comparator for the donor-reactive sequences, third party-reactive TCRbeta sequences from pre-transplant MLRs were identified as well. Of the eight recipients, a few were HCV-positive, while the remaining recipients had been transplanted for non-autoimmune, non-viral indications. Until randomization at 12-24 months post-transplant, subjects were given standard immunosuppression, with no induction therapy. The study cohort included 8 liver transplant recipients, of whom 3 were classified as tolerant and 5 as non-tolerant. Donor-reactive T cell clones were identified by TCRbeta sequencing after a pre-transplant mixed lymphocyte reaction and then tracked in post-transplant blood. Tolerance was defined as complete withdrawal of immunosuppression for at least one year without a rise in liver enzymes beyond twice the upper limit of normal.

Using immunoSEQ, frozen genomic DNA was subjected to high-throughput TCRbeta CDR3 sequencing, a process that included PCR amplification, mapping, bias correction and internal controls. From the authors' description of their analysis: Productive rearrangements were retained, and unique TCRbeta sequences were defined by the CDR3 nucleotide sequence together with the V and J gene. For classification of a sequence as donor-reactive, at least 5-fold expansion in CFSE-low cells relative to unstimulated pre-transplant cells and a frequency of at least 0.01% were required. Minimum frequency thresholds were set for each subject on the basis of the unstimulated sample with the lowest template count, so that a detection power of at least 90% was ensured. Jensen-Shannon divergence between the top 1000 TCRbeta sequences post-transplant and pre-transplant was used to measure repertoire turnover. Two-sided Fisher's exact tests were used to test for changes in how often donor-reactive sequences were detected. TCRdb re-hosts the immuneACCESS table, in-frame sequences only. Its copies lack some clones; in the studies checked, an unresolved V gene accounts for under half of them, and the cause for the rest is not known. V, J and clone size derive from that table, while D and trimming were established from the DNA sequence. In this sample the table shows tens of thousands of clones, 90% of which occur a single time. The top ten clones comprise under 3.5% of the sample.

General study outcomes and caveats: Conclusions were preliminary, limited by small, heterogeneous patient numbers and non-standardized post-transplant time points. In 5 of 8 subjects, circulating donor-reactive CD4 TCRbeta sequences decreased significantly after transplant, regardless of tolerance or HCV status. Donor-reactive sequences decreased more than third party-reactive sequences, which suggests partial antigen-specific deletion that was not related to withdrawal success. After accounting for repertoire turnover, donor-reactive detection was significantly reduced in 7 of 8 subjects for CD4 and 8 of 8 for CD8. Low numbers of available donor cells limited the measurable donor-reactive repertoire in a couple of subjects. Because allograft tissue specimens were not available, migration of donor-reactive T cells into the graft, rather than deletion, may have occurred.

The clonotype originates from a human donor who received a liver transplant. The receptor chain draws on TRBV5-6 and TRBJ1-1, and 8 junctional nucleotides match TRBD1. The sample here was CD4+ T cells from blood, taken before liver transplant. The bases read TGTGCCAGCAGCCTAGGGACAGGGAACACTGAAGCTTTCTTT. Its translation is CASSLGTGNTEAFF.